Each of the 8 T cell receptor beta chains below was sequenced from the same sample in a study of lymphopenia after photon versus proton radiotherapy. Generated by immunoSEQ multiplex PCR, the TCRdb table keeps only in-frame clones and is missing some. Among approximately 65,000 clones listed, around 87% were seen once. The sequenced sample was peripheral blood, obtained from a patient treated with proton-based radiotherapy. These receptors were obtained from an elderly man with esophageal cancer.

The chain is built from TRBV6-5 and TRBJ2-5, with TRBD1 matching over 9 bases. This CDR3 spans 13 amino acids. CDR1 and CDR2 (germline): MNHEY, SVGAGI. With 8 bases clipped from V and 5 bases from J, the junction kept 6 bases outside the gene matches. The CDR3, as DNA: TGTGCCAGCGGGACAGGGCCTAGGGAGACCCAGTACTTC. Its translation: CASGTGPRETQYF.

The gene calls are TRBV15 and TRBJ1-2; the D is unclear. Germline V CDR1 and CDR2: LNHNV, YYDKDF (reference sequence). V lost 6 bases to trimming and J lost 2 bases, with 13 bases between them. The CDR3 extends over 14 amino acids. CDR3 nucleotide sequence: TGTGCCACCAGAGTGGATCGGCAGAACTATGGCTACACCTTC. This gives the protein CATRVDRQNYGYTF.

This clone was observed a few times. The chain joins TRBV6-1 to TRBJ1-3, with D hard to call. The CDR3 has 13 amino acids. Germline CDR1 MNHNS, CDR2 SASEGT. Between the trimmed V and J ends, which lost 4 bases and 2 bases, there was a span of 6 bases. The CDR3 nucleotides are TGTGCCAGCAGTGTCACGGCTGGAAACACCATATATTTT. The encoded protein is CASSVTAGNTIYF.

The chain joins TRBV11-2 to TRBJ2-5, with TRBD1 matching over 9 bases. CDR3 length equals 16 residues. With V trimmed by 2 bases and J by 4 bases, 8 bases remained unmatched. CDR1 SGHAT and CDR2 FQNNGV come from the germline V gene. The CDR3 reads CASSLPLGQGLETQYF. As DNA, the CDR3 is TGTGCCAGCAGCTTACCGCTGGGACAGGGATTAGAGACCCAGTACTTC.

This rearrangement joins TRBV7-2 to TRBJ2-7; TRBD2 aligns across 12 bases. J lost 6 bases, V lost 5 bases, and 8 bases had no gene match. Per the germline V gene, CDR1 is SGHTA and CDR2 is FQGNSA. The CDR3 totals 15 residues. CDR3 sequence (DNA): TGTGCCAGCAGCCCAGGGCTAGCGGGGGGGCGCGAGCAGTACTTC. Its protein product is CASSPGLAGGREQYF.

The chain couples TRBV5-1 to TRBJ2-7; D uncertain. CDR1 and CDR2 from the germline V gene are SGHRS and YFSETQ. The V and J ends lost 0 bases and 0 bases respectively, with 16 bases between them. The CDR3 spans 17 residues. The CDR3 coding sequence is TGCGCCAGCAGCTTGGGTGGTCGTTTTCTTCGCTCCTACGAGCAGTACTTC. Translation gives CASSLGGRFLRSYEQYF.

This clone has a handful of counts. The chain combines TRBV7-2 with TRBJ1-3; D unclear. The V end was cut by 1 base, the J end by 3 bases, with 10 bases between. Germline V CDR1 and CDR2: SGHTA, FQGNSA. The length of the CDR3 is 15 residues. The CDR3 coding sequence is TGTGCCAGCAGCTTAGGTGTAGGGAGTGGAAACACCATATATTTT. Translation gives CASSLGVGSGNTIYF.

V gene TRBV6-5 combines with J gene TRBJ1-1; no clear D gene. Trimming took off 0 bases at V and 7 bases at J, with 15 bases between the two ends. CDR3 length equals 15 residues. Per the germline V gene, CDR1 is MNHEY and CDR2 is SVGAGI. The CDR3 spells CASSYSSGYGGEAFF. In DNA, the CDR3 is TGTGCCAGCAGTTACTCGAGTGGATACGGTGGTGAAGCTTTCTTT.